The 13 T cell receptor beta chains presented below share a single source sample, sequenced in a study of spatial heterogeneity in lung cancer. The time point was: sample taken at primary tumor resection. A single record per CDR3 protein comes from TCRdb applying MiXCR to the 5' RACE reads. The table has about 8,000 distinct CDR3 sequences, around 16% seen once. Source: normal lung tissue next to the tumor, taken at surgery. The receptor set was obtained from a male donor with early-stage non-small cell lung cancer.

This clonotype occurred a few times. This chain links TRBV29-1 with TRBJ2-5; 8 positions agree with TRBD2. V shed 6 bases, J shed 5 bases, and the junction held 8 bases outside the gene matches. The length of the CDR3 is 13 residues. Germline V CDR1 and CDR2: SQVTM, ANQGSEA. The CDR3: CSVVRGGLETQYF. DNA for the CDR3: TGCAGCGTGGTCCGGGGGGGGCTGGAGACCCAGTACTTC.

By its share, this clonotype is medium-sized. This chain connects TRBV20-1 to TRBJ2-7; D is undetermined. The CDR3 loop spans 12 amino acids. Germline lookup yields CDR1 DFQATT and CDR2 SNEGSKA (reference sequence). V dropped 6 bases and J dropped 5 bases, with 14 bases sitting between them. Here the CDR3 reads CSAQRATNEQYF. Here the CDR3 DNA reads TGCAGTGCGCAGCGTGCTACCAACGAGCAGTACTTC.

This sequence joins TRBV27 and TRBJ1-1; D uncertain. The V and J ends lost 9 bases and 0 bases respectively, with 11 bases between them. Per the germline V gene, CDR1 is MNHEY and CDR2 is SMNVEV (reference sequence). This CDR3 contains 13 residues. CDR3 protein: CASSPHVNTEAFF. CDR3 in DNA: TGTGCCAGTTCCCCACACGTGAACACTGAAGCTTTCTTT.

Many counts were recorded for this clonotype. V is TRBV11-2 and J is TRBJ2-3; 9 nucleotides match TRBD2. This CDR3 is built from 15 residues. CDR1 is SGHAT, CDR2 FQNNGV, per germline. With V trimmed by 3 bases and J by 4 bases, 5 bases remained unmatched. The CDR3 bases are TGTGCCAGCAGCTTCAATAGCGGGAGTGCAGATACGCAGTATTTT. Encoded protein: CASSFNSGSADTQYF.

This clonotype was seen a handful of times. This chain uses TRBV11-2 with TRBJ1-6; possibly TRBD1 for D (5 bases). V was clipped by 0 bases and J by 10 bases, with 13 bases between them. The CDR3 is made up of 15 amino acids. CDR1 SGHAT and CDR2 FQNNGV come from the germline V gene. The CDR3 DNA reads TGTGCCAGCAGCTTAGATCTGACGGGGGTATCACCCCTCCACTTT. Its protein is CASSLDLTGVSPLHF.

This clonotype is medium-sized. The chain carries TRBV7-3 and TRBJ1-1; D is undetermined. This CDR3 spans 16 amino acids. Trimming cost V 5 bases and J 1 base, with 17 bases left between them. CDR1 SGHTA and CDR2 FQGTGA come from the germline V gene. The CDR3 sequence: CASSLGPGLGNTEAFF. The CDR3 DNA follows: TGTGCCAGCAGCCTAGGGCCTGGTCTTGGGAACACTGAAGCTTTCTTT.

The chain combines TRBV18 with TRBJ2-5, with D perhaps matching TRBD2 (5 bases). Trimming left V 6 bases short and J 5 bases short, with 13 bases between. The CDR3 is 13 amino acids. In germline, CDR1 is KGHSH, CDR2 LQKENI. DNA for the CDR3: TGTGCCAGCTCCAAGACTAATCCGGAGACCCAGTACTTC. As protein: CASSKTNPETQYF.

This clonotype came up many times. The chain joins TRBV14 to TRBJ2-3; D possibly corresponds to TRBD2 (6 bases). Germline CDR1 is SGHDN and CDR2 is FVKESK. This CDR3 has 17 residues. The ends were cut back, 4 bases at V and 0 bases at J, with 17 bases in the middle. This chain's CDR3 is CASSPRVGGPSTDTQYF. The DNA of the CDR3 is TGTGCCAGCAGCCCTCGAGTCGGAGGGCCTAGCACAGATACGCAGTATTTT.

The V gene is TRBV20-1, the J gene TRBJ2-1, with TRBD2 matching over 8 bases. Germline V gene sequence: CDR1 DFQATT, CDR2 SNEGSKA (reference sequence). There are 13 residues in the CDR3. After removal of 7 bases from V and 7 bases from J, the junction contained 9 bases not matched to a gene. The CDR3 nucleotides are TGCAGTGTACGGGAGGGCCAGGAGAATGAGCAGTTCTTC. The encoded protein is CSVREGQENEQFF.

This clonotype is classed as medium-sized. The chain recombines TRBV7-2 with TRBJ2-1; D is unclear. V shed 0 bases and J shed 5 bases, with 5 bases lying between them. This CDR3 has 13 amino acids. Looked up from germline, CDR1 is SGHTA and CDR2 is FQGNSA. In DNA, the CDR3 is TGTGCCAGCAGCTTAGCGCGCAACAATGAGCAGTTCTTC. Protein sequence: CASSLARNNEQFF.

The genes are TRBV11-2 and TRBJ2-1, with TRBD2 matching 10 bases. CDR1 and CDR2 from the germline V gene are SGHAT and FQNNGV. CDR3 size: 16 residues. Losses at the gene ends were 5 bases for V and 7 bases for J; bases not matched to a gene: 11. The CDR3 DNA is TGTGCCAGCAGCGGGTTAGCGGGGGGCGCAGGAAATGAGCAGTTCTTC. It is translated as CASSGLAGGAGNEQFF.

V usage is TRBV7-8 and J usage is TRBJ1-3; no definite D call. The V gene lost 3 bases and the J gene lost 4 bases, with 10 bases spanning the gap. The CDR3 loop spans 14 amino acids. Germline assignment: CDR1 SGHVS and CDR2 FQNEAQ. CDR3 protein: CASSFPVEGNTIYF. The CDR3 DNA sequence: TGTGCCAGCAGCTTCCCAGTCGAGGGAAACACCATATATTTT. Using reference TRBV7-8 and TRBJ1-3 for the parts outside the CDR3, the full variable domain is GAGVSQSPRYKVAKRGQDVALRCDPISGHVSLFWYQQALGQGPEFLTYFQNEAQLDKSGLPSDRFFAERPEGSVSTLKIQRTQQEDSAVYLCASSFPVEGNTIYFGEGSWLTVV.

This clonotype was found a few times. The chain is built from TRBV2 and TRBJ2-3, with 15 bases identical to TRBD2. The V gene's germline CDR1 is SNHLY and CDR2 FYNNEI. The CDR3 contains 16 residues. Germline trimming cut 5 bases from V and 3 bases from J; bases unmatched to any gene: 3. The CDR3 protein is CASSSGLAGGTDTQYF. The CDR3 DNA reads as TGTGCCAGCAGTTCGGGACTAGCGGGAGGTACAGATACGCAGTATTTT.